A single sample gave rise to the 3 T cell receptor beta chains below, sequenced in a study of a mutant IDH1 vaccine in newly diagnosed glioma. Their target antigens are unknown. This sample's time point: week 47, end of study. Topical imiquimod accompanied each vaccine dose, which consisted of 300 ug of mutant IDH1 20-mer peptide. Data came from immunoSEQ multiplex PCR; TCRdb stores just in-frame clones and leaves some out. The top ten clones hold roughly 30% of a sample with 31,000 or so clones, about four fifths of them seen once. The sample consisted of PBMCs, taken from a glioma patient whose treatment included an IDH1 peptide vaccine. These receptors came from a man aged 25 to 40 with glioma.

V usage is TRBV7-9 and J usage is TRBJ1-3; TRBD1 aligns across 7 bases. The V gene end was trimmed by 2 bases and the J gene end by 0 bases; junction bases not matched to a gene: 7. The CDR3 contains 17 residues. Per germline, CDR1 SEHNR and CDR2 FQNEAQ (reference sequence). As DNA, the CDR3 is TGTGCCAGCAGCTTAACTATACAGGGGAGCTCTGGAAACACCATATATTTT. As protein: CASSLTIQGSSGNTIYF.

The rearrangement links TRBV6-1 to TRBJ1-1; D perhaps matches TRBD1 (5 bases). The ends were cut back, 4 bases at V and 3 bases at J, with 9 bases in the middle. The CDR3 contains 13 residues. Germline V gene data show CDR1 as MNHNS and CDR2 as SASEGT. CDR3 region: CASSGAGDTEAFF. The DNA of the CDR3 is TGTGCCAGCAGTGGAGCGGGGGACACTGAAGCTTTCTTT.

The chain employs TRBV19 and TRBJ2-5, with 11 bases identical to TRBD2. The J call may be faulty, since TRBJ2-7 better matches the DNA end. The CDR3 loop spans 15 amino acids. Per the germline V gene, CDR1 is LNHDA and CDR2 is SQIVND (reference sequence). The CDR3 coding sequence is TGTGCCAGTTCCTCTGGGACTAGCGGTTCCTACGAGCAGTACTTC. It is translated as CASSSGTSGSYEQYF.